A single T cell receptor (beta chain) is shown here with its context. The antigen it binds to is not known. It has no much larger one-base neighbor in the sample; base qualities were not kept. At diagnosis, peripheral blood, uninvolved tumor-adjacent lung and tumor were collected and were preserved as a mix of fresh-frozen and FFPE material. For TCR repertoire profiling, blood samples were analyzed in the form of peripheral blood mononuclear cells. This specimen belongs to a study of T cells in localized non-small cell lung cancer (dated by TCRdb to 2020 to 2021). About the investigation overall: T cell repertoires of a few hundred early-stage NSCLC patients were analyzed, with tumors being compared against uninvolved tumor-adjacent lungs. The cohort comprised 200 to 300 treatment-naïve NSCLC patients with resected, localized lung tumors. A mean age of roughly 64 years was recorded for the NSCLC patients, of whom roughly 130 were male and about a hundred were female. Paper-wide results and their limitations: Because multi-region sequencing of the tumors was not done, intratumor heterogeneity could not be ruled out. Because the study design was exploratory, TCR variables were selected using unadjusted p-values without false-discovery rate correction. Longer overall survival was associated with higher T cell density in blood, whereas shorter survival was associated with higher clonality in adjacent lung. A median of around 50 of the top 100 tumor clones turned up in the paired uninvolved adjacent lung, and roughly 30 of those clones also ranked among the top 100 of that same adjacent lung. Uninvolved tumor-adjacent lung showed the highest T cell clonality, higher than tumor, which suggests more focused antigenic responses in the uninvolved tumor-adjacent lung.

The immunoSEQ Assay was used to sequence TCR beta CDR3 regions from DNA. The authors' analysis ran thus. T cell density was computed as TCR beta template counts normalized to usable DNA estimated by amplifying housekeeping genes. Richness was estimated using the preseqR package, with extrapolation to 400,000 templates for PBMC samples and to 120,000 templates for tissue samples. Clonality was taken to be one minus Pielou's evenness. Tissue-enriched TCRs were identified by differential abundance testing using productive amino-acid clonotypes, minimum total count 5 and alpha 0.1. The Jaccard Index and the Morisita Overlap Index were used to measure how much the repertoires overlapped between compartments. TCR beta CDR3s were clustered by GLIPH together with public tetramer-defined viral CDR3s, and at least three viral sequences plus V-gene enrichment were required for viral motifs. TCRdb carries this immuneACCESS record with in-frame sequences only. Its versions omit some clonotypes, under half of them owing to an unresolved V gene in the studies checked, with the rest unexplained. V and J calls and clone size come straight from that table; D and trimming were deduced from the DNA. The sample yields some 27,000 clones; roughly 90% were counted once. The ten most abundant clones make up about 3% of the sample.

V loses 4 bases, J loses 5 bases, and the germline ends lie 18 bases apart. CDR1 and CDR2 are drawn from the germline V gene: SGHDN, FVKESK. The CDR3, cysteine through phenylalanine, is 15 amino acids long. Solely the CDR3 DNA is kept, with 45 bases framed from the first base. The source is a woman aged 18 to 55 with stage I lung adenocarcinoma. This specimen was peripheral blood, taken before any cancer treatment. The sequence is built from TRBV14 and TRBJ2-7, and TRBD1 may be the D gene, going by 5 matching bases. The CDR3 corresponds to CASSRDRFRPHEQYF. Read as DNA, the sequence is TGTGCCAGCAGCCGAGACAGATTCCGTCCCCACGAGCAGTACTTC.